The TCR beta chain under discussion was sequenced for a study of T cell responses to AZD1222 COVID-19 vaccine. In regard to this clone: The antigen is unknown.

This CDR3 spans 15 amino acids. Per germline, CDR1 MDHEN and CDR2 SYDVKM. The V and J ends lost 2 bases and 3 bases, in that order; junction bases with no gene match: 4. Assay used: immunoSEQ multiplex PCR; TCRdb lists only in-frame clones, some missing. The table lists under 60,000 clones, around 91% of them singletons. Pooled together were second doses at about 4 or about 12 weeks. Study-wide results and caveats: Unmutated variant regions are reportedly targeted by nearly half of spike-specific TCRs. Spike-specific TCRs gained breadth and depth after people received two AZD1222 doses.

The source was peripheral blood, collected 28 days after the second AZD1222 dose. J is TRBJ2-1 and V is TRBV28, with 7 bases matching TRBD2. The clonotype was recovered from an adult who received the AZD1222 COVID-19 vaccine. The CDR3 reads CASSLTGGSYNEQFF. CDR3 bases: TGTGCCAGCAGTTTAACCGGGGGGAGCTACAATGAGCAGTTCTTC.